These 12 T cell receptor beta chains originate from one sample sequenced in a study of blood T cell repertoires in COVID-19. Only in-frame clones appear in the TCRdb table, and some are missing; sequencing was by immunoSEQ multiplex PCR. The sample shows under 150,000 clones, about four fifths of them seen only once. The specimen was peripheral blood. The receptors shown here come from a man aged 55 to 70 with acute or convalescent COVID-19.

This rearrangement joins TRBV9 to TRBJ2-2; a weak D match, TRBD2 (6 bases). V lost 4 bases, J lost 5 bases, and 18 bases lay in between. Germline lookup yields CDR1 SGDLS and CDR2 YYNGEE. The CDR3 contains 16 residues. Here the CDR3 reads CASSPRSSSVTGELFF. The CDR3 region has the DNA TGTGCCAGCAGCCCCCGATCTTCTAGCGTAACCGGGGAGCTGTTTTTT. Full variable domain (remainder filled in from reference TRBV9 and TRBJ2-2): DSGVTQTPKHLITATGQRVTLRCSPRSGDLSVYWYQQSLDQGLQFLIQYYNGEERAKGNILERFSAQQFPDLHSELNLSSLELGDSALYFCASSPRSSSVTGELFFGEGSRLTVL.

The V call is TRBV2, the J call TRBJ2-7; D perhaps matches TRBD1 (6 bases). Germline V gene lookup returns CDR1 SNHLY and CDR2 FYNNEI. The CDR3 has 16 residues. Trimming shortened V by 7 bases and J by 0 bases, and 19 bases separated the two germline ends. The CDR3 region is CASMASGTSFSYEQYF. The CDR3 coding sequence is TGTGCCAGCATGGCGTCCGGGACATCCTTCTCCTACGAGCAGTACTTC.

The V gene is TRBV3-1 (or the pseudogene TRBV3-2), the J gene TRBJ2-1, with a possible D match to TRBD2 (5 bases). Germline CDR1 and CDR2: LGHDT and YNNKEL (reference sequence). CDR3 length: 13 residues. V was cut by 4 bases and J by 10 bases, with 14 bases left in between. The CDR3 spells CASSRAGPGEQFF. The CDR3 DNA reads as TGTGCCAGCAGCCGTGCGGGTCCGGGGGAGCAGTTCTTC.

J is TRBJ2-5 and V is TRBV19; 13 bases are shared with TRBD2. Looked up from germline, CDR1 is LNHDA and CDR2 is SQIVND (reference sequence). Trimming cost V 5 bases and J 4 bases; bases outside gene matches: 10. The CDR3 is 17 amino acids. The chain's CDR3 is CASSSGTSGAMAETQYF. The CDR3 DNA reads TGTGCCAGTAGTTCCGGGACTAGCGGGGCGATGGCAGAGACCCAGTACTTC.

The V gene is TRBV30, the J gene TRBJ2-1, with TRBD2 matching over 13 bases. The CDR3 totals 16 residues. Germline V CDR1 and CDR2: GTSNPN, SVGIG (reference sequence). CDR3 sequence: CAYTRPGTSGTHEQFF. In nucleotides, the CDR3 is TGTGCATACACACGTCCGGGGACTAGCGGGACGCATGAGCAGTTCTTC.

The CDR3 loop is CAWRRTAYEQYF. The CDR3 DNA is TGTGCCTGGAGAAGGACAGCCTACGAGCAGTACTTC. This rearrangement joins TRBV30 to TRBJ2-7; D possibly corresponds to TRBD1 (6 bases). The CDR3 spans 12 residues. Per germline, CDR1 GTSNPN and CDR2 SVGIG (reference sequence). The V and J ends lost 3 bases and 2 bases respectively, with 8 bases between them.

This clone was observed a few times. Other DNA sequences from this sample encode an identical CDR3 as well. The rearrangement joins TRBV19 to TRBJ1-2; maybe TRBD1 (6 bases). The CDR3 covers 13 residues. Germline V gene data show CDR1 as LNHDA and CDR2 as SQIVND (reference sequence). The V end lost 4 bases, the J end lost 5 bases, and 11 bases lay between the germline ends. The CDR3 reads CASSTGQGYGYTF. In DNA, the CDR3 is TGTGCCAGTAGTACAGGCCAGGGGTATGGCTACACCTTC.

The V gene is TRBV5-4, the J gene TRBJ1-2; D remains ambiguous. Germline CDR1 SGHNT, CDR2 YYREEE (reference sequence). Trimming stripped 4 bases from V and 8 bases from J, with 15 bases between. The CDR3 length is 13 residues. CDR3 amino acids: CASSKLGLEGYTF. The CDR3 region has the DNA TGTGCCAGCAGCAAACTAGGGTTGGAAGGCTACACCTTC.

The chain couples TRBV5-4 to TRBJ2-7; a weak D match, TRBD1 (5 bases). Looked up from germline, CDR1 is SGHNT and CDR2 is YYREEE (reference sequence). The CDR3 has 13 residues. V dropped 0 bases and J dropped 6 bases, with 10 bases sitting between them. The CDR3 spells CASSLVGRGEQYF. CDR3 DNA sequence: TGTGCCAGCAGCTTGGTCGGTAGGGGCGAGCAGTACTTC.

This rearrangement joins TRBV12-5 to TRBJ1-5, with D hard to call. Trimming took off 3 bases at V and 4 bases at J, with 7 bases between the two ends. From germline, CDR1 is LGHNT and CDR2 FRNRAP. The CDR3 spans 13 residues. Here the CDR3 reads CASGFEENQPQHF. The CDR3 DNA reads TGTGCTAGTGGTTTCGAGGAGAATCAGCCCCAGCATTTT.

The J gene is TRBJ1-6, the V gene TRBV7-2, with D maybe TRBD1 (6 bases). The V gene's germline CDR1 is SGHTA and CDR2 FQGNSA. V dropped 1 base and J dropped 10 bases, with 14 bases sitting between them. This CDR3 spans 15 amino acids. In DNA, the CDR3 is TGTGCCAGCAGCTTAGAGGGCAGGGGTGGGTCACCCCTCCACTTT. Translated, it gives CASSLEGRGGSPLHF.

This clone has a single count. The V and J genes are TRBV20-1 and TRBJ1-5, with D possibly being TRBD1 (6 bases). Germline values: CDR1 DFQATT, CDR2 SNEGSKA (reference sequence). The CDR3 length is 13 residues. Trimming pared 5 bases from V and 4 bases from J, leaving 12 bases between. The CDR3 loop is CSARGQINQPQHF. The CDR3 DNA sequence: TGCAGTGCTCGTGGACAGATTAATCAGCCCCAGCATTTT.